This T cell receptor beta chain was observed in a study of T cells after yellow fever vaccination. In its sample, this clonotype was seen many times. Deletions cut 6 bases from V and 2 bases from J, with 15 bases between. Germline CDR1 and CDR2: DFQATT and SNEGSKA (reference sequence). The CDR3 has 14 residues. TCRdb re-analysed the 5' RACE reads in MiXCR, keeping a single row per CDR3 protein. The sample lists around 310,000 distinct CDR3 sequences; roughly 4.3% were seen once. V and J are TRBV20-1 and TRBJ2-3; D remains ambiguous. This TCR derives from a man between 18 and 35 years old who received the YFV17D yellow fever vaccine. Sequenced material: PBMCs, taken 5 days after the yellow fever booster vaccination. Here the CDR3 DNA reads TGCAGTGCCGCTAGGGCGGTAATCACAGATACGCAGTATTTT. Amino acids: CSAARAVITDTQYF.